What follows are 14 T cell receptor beta chains derived from one specimen sequenced in a study of T cells in Graves' hyperthyroidism and ophthalmopathy. RNA transcripts gave rise to amplified TCR beta CDR3 regions. Primed by the HTBI set, a first-round RT-PCR was run on the TCR CDR3. TCRdb reanalysed the multiplex PCR reads using MiXCR and keeps one entry per CDR3 protein. Counted here are approximately 620,000 distinct CDR3 sequences, approximately 15% occurring once; the ten biggest clones make up almost 6%. Input material: blood. Receptors were obtained from a woman in her twenties or thirties with Graves' hyperthyroidism that later progressed to Graves' ophthalmopathy.

In this sample, this clonotype turned up many times. The chain is built from TRBV9 and TRBJ2-1; TRBD1 agrees at 9 bases. This CDR3 contains 16 residues. The V gene end was trimmed by 0 bases and the J gene end by 2 bases; junction bases not matched to a gene: 3. Germline assignment: CDR1 SGDLS and CDR2 YYNGEE. The CDR3, as DNA: TGTGCCAGCAGCGTAGGACAGGGGGAGACCTACAATGAGCAGTTCTTC. Translating it yields CASSVGQGETYNEQFF.

This clonotype was counted only a few times. This chain joins TRBV12-3 or TRBV12-4 and TRBJ2-4; 11 nucleotides match TRBD2. This CDR3 spans 14 amino acids. The trim removed 6 bases at V and 9 bases at J, leaving 7 bases unmatched. The CDR3 DNA reads as TGTGCCAGCAGCCTAGCGGGAGGCAGTGGCATTCAGTACTTC. Amino acid sequence: CASSLAGGSGIQYF.

This chain connects TRBV6-1 to TRBJ1-1; D is undetermined. CDR1 is MNHNS, CDR2 SASEGT, per germline. The CDR3 is made up of 13 amino acids. Trimming shortened V by 6 bases and J by 2 bases, and 10 bases separated the two germline ends. CDR3 coding DNA: TGTGCCAGCAGCGGACGGATTAACACTGAAGCTTTCTTT. Translation: CASSGRINTEAFF.

The table lists this clonotype with many counts. The rearrangement joins TRBV24-1 to TRBJ2-1, with D perhaps matching TRBD1 (6 bases). Germline V CDR1 and CDR2: KGHDR, SFDVKD. CDR3 length: 14 residues. Trimming cost V 4 bases and J 4 bases, with 10 bases left between them. CDR3 nucleotides: TGTGCCACCAGTGAAGGGGGAGCTTACAATGAGCAGTTCTTC. Protein sequence: CATSEGGAYNEQFF.

The rearrangement links TRBV15 to TRBJ2-5, with a possible D match to TRBD1 (5 bases). The germline V gene has CDR1 LNHNV and CDR2 YYDKDF (reference sequence). The CDR3 runs to 14 residues. V lost 5 bases, J lost 5 bases, and 15 bases lay in between. The CDR3 bases are TGTGCCACCAGCTCTCTAGGCCCAGGGGAGACCCAGTACTTC. It yields the protein CATSSLGPGETQYF. Complete variable domain (other parts from reference TRBV15 and TRBJ2-5): DAMVIQNPRYQVTQFGKPVTLSCSQTLNHNVMYWYQQKSSQAPKLLFHYYDKDFNNEADTPDNFQSRRPNTSFCFLDIRSPGLGDTAMYLCATSSLGPGETQYFGPGTRLLVL.

The table lists this clonotype with many counts. V usage is TRBV12-3 or TRBV12-4 and J usage is TRBJ2-7, with 7 bases aligning to TRBD2. The CDR3 has 14 amino acids. V lost 4 bases and J lost 4; bases outside the gene matches: 7. This CDR3 reads CASSSGLEGYEQYF. The CDR3 DNA follows: TGTGCCAGCAGTTCTGGACTAGAAGGGTACGAGCAGTACTTC.

The V and J genes are TRBV4-1 and TRBJ2-3; the D gene is possibly TRBD2 (5 bases). Trimming took 1 base from V and 0 from J, leaving 11 bases between them. Looked up from germline, CDR1 is MGHRA and CDR2 is YSYEKL. The CDR3 contains 16 residues. CDR3 sequence reads: CASSQGTRASTDTQYF. CDR3 sequence (DNA): TGCGCCAGCAGCCAAGGGACGAGGGCTAGCACAGATACGCAGTATTTT.

This clonotype was seen a handful of times. A read error is possible here, since a much larger clone lies one base away. This chain connects TRBV7-2 to TRBJ2-2; D may be TRBD1 or TRBD2 (5 bases each). CDR1 is SGHTA, CDR2 FQGNSA, per germline. Trimming took 8 bases from V and 4 from J, leaving 14 bases between them. The CDR3 length is 14 residues. Written as DNA, the CDR3 is TGTGCCAGCGGAGCCAGGGACGGCACCGGGGAGCTGTTTTTT. Amino acids: CASGARDGTGELFF.

The chain has TRBV5-1 and TRBJ1-2, with D tentatively TRBD1 (5 bases). The CDR3 contains 14 residues. Trimming left V 2 bases short and J 8 bases short, with 16 bases between. Germline loops: CDR1 SGHRS, CDR2 YFSETQ. CDR3 loop: CASSFNLQGEGYTF. For the CDR3, the DNA is TGCGCCAGCAGCTTCAACCTCCAGGGTGAAGGCTACACCTTC.

This clonotype has ten or more counts. The chain recombines TRBV29-1 with TRBJ2-5; D may be TRBD1 or TRBD2 (5 bases each). V gave up 1 base and J gave up 5 bases, with 8 bases separating them. The CDR3 extends over 12 amino acids. The germline V gene encodes CDR1 SQVTM and CDR2 ANQGSEA. The CDR3, as DNA: TGCAGCGTTGAAGCCGGGGCGGAGACCCAGTACTTC. Amino acids: CSVEAGAETQYF.

In its sample, this clonotype was seen once. This chain connects TRBV28 to TRBJ1-2; possibly TRBD1 for D (5 bases). CDR3 length equals 14 residues. The ends were cut back, 8 bases at V and 4 bases at J, with 17 bases in the middle. In germline, CDR1 is MDHEN, CDR2 SYDVKM. CDR3 DNA sequence: TGTGCCAGCCATGCTTTTTCGGGGGTCTATGGCTACACCTTC. Protein: CASHAFSGVYGYTF.

This clonotype was observed at least ten times. The CDR3 reads CATSSKIQGAHSPLHF. The CDR3 DNA follows: TGTGCCACCAGCAGTAAGATACAGGGCGCCCATTCACCCCTCCACTTT. The chain is built from TRBV15 and TRBJ1-6, with a tentative D call TRBD1 (6 bases). The V gene's germline CDR1 is LNHNV and CDR2 YYDKDF (reference sequence). The CDR3 is made up of 16 amino acids. V lost 3 bases and J lost 8, with 17 bases in between.

This clonotype has a count of ten or more. The chain is built from TRBV7-9 and TRBJ2-5; 8 nucleotides agree with TRBD1. Per the germline V gene, CDR1 is SEHNR and CDR2 is FQNEAQ (reference sequence). The J segment lost 3 bases and the V segment lost 8 bases, leaving 2 bases of the junction unmatched. This CDR3 comprises 12 residues. CDR3 nucleotides: TGTGCCAGCCCGGACAGGGAAGAGACCCAGTACTTC. Its translation is CASPDREETQYF.

This clonotype was picked up many times. This sequence joins TRBV12-3 or TRBV12-4 and TRBJ2-7; D perhaps matches TRBD2 (6 bases). V was pared by 0 bases and J by 7 bases, with 10 bases between. The CDR3 contains 13 residues. CDR3 in amino acids: CASSLAEGGEQYF. The CDR3 DNA reads as TGTGCCAGCAGTTTAGCGGAGGGTGGAGAGCAGTACTTC.